Each of the 7 T cell receptor beta chains below was sequenced from the same sample in a study of blood T cells in healthy people across ages. A J-beta primer mix and a sample-barcoded 5' primer were used in a second PCR of roughly 7 to 12 cycles. In TCRdb, the 5' RACE reads were re-called with MiXCR into one record per CDR3 protein. Here the sample spans about 670,000 distinct CDR3 sequences, roughly two fifths being singletons. The material sequenced was blood. The receptor source for this set is a man older than 75 in good health.

As regards this clonotype: The junction and the germline gene differ at one end; a read error may be behind it. The gene calls are TRBV6-6 and TRBJ1-6; 7 nucleotides align to TRBD1. Germline V CDR1 and CDR2: MNHNY, SVGAGI (reference sequence). The CDR3 totals 17 residues. CDR3 nucleotides: TGTGCCAGCAGTTACGGGACAGCGAGGGGGTCTAATTCACCCCCCCACTTT. Its protein product is CASSYGTARGSNSPPHF.

This clonotype was seen at least ten times. This chain connects TRBV20-1 to TRBJ2-3, with unresolved D. With 5 bases removed from V and 0 bases from J, the gap between germline ends came to 12 bases. The germline V gene has CDR1 DFQATT and CDR2 SNEGSKA (reference sequence). There are 14 residues in the CDR3. The chain's CDR3 is CSAQTVTSTDTQYF. CDR3 coding DNA: TGCAGTGCTCAGACGGTTACTAGCACAGATACGCAGTATTTT.

This chain joins TRBV20-1 and TRBJ2-1, with 11 bases aligning to TRBD2. The J call may be in error: the DNA end matches TRBJ2-7 better. The CDR3 contains 17 residues. CDR1 is DFQATT and CDR2 is SNEGSKA in the germline V gene (reference sequence). CDR3 sequence reads: CSATIYSGRASYNEQYF. For the CDR3, the DNA is TGCAGTGCCACCATTTATAGCGGGAGGGCCTCCTACAATGAGCAGTACTTC.

The rearrangement uses TRBV7-9 and TRBJ2-2, with 8 positions matching TRBD2. Germline V gives CDR1 SEHNR, CDR2 FQNEAQ (reference sequence). Germline trimming cut 2 bases from V and 3 bases from J; bases unmatched to any gene: 5. The CDR3 extends over 16 amino acids. This CDR3 reads CASSLSGSGDTGELFF. In DNA, the CDR3 is TGTGCCAGCAGCTTATCGGGTAGCGGGGACACCGGGGAGCTGTTTTTT.

The J gene is TRBJ1-6, the V gene TRBV20-1, with D tentatively TRBD1 (5 bases). Trimming took off 0 bases at V and 9 bases at J, with 15 bases between the two ends. The germline V gene has CDR1 DFQATT and CDR2 SNEGSKA (reference sequence). The CDR3 runs 15 residues. In DNA form, the CDR3 reads TGCAGTGCTAGAGAGACCGGGATCGGGGGTTCACCCCTCCACTTT. Translation gives CSARETGIGGSPLHF.

CDR3 in amino acids: CASSYERAMNTEAFF. In nucleotides, the CDR3 is TGTGCCAGCAGTTACGAAAGGGCCATGAACACTGAAGCTTTCTTT. The chain employs TRBV6-2 or TRBV6-3 and TRBJ1-1; no reliable D call. Germline V gene data show CDR1 as MNHEY and CDR2 as SVGEGT. The V gene lost 2 bases and the J gene lost 0 bases, with 10 bases spanning the gap. The CDR3 has 15 amino acids.

The DNA for the CDR3 is TGCAGTGCTAGAGATTCGGGGGGCGGTAATGAAAAACTGTTTTTT. Translating gives CSARDSGGGNEKLFF. V and J are TRBV20-1 and TRBJ1-4, with D possibly matching TRBD1 (6 bases). Per the germline V gene, CDR1 is DFQATT and CDR2 is SNEGSKA (reference sequence). The CDR3 runs 15 residues. Between the trimmed V and J ends, which lost 0 bases and 4 bases, there was a span of 12 bases.